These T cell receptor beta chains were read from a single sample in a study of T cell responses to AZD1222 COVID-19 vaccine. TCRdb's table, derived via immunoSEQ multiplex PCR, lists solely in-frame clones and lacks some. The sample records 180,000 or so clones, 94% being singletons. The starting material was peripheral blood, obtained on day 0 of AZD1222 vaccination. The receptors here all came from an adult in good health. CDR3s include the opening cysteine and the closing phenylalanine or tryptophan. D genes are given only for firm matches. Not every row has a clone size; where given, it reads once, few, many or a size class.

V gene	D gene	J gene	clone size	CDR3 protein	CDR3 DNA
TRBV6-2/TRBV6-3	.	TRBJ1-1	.	CASSYSGGNTEAFF	TGTGCCAGCAGTTACTCGGGGGGCAACACTGAAGCTTTCTTT
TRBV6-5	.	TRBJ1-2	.	CASSSDLRGGGYTF	TGTGCCAGCAGTTCCGACCTCCGGGGCGGAGGCTACACCTTC
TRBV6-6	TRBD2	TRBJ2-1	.	CASSPSKTSGRAGEQFF	TGTGCCAGCAGTCCCAGCAAGACTAGCGGGAGGGCCGGTGAGCAGTTCTTC
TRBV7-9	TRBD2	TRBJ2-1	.	CASSPGLVEPYNEQFF	TGTGCCAGCAGCCCAGGACTAGTAGAGCCCTACAATGAGCAGTTCTTC
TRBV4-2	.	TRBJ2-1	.	CASSQESSGNEQFF	TGTGCCAGCAGCCAAGAAAGTAGCGGCAATGAGCAGTTCTTC
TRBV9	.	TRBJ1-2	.	CASSPLEGYTF	TGTGCCAGCAGCCCCCTGGAGGGCTACACCTTC
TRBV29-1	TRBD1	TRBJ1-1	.	CSVAYLGQWNTEAFF	TGCAGCGTAGCCTACCTGGGACAGTGGAACACTGAAGCTTTCTTT
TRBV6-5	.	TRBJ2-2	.	CASSYGFGELFF	TGTGCCAGCAGTTACGGGTTCGGGGAGCTGTTTTTT
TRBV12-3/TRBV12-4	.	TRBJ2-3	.	CASSFTTTDTQYF	TGTGCCAGCAGTTTCACGACCACAGATACGCAGTATTTT
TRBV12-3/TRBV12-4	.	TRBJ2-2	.	CASRDTGELFF	TGTGCCAGCAGGGATACCGGGGAGCTGTTTTTT
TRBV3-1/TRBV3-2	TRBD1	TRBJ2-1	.	CASSQPGTGVNEQFF	TGTGCCAGCAGCCAACCCGGGACAGGGGTTAATGAGCAGTTCTTC
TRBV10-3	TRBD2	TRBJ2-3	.	CAIGKGLAGQTGDTQYF	TGTGCCATCGGTAAAGGACTAGCGGGACAAACCGGAGATACGCAGTATTTT
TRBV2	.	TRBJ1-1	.	CASSPRTNTEAFF	TGTGCCAGCAGTCCTCGGACCAACACTGAAGCTTTCTTT
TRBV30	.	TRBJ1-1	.	CAWDRTATEAFF	TGTGCCTGGGATCGGACAGCGACTGAAGCTTTCTTT
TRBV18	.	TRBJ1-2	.	CASSPREGGSNYGYTF	TGTGCCAGCTCACCACGCGAGGGCGGTTCTAACTATGGCTACACCTTC
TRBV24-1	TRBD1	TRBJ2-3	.	CATSDLGTGDTDTQYF	TGTGCCACCAGTGATTTGGGGACAGGGGACACAGATACGCAGTATTTT
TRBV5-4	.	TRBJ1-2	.	CASSLDIGGYTF	TGTGCCAGCAGCCTAGATATAGGAGGCTACACCTTC
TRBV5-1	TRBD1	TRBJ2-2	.	CASSFSGGRSPGELFF	TGCGCCAGCAGCTTCTCAGGGGGTCGGTCACCCGGGGAGCTGTTTTTT
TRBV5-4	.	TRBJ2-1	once	CASSSGPYNEQFF	TGTGCCAGCAGCTCGGGCCCGTACAATGAGCAGTTCTTC
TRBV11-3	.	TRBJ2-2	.	CASSLVSWGRDGELFF	TGTGCCAGCAGCTTAGTATCTTGGGGTAGAGACGGGGAGCTGTTTTTT
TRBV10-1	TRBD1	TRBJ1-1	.	CASSDTGGEAFF	TGCGCCAGCAGTGACACAGGGGGTGAAGCTTTCTTT
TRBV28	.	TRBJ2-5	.	CASSLAEETQYF	TGTGCCAGCAGCTTGGCAGAAGAGACCCAGTACTTC
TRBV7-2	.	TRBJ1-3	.	CASSSQGRNTIYF	TGTGCCAGCAGCTCACAGGGACGAAACACCATATATTTT
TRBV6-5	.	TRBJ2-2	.	CASISGGFPGELFF	TGTGCCAGCATTTCAGGCGGGTTCCCCGGGGAGCTGTTTTTT
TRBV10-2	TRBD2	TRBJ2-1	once	CASSGGASGRARNEQFF	TGCGCCAGCAGTGGGGGGGCTAGCGGGAGGGCAAGGAATGAGCAGTTCTTC
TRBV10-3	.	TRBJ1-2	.	CAISESRFYGYTF	TGTGCCATCAGTGAGAGCCGGTTTTATGGCTACACCTTC
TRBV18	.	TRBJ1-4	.	CASKSGSTNEKLFF	TGTGCCAGCAAAAGTGGGTCAACTAATGAAAAACTGTTTTTT
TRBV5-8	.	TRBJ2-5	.	CASSSTITTQETQYF	TGTGCCAGCAGCTCCACCATCACTACACAAGAGACCCAGTACTTC
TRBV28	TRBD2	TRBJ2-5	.	CASSPPLAEETQYF	TGTGCCAGCAGTCCTCCTCTAGCGGAAGAGACCCAGTACTTC
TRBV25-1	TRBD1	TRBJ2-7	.	CASSHRQGALHEQYF	TGTGCCAGCAGCCACAGACAGGGGGCATTGCACGAGCAGTACTTC
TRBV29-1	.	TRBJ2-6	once	CSVDAGANVLTF	TGCAGCGTTGACGCTGGGGCCAACGTCCTGACTTTC
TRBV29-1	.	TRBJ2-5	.	CSAQGQGETQYF	TGCAGCGCCCAAGGTCAGGGTGAGACCCAGTACTTC
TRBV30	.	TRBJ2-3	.	CAGRLSIFWDTQYF	TGTGCCGGGCGACTATCCATCTTTTGGGATACGCAGTATTTT
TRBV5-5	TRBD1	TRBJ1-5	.	CASSSLGDRGDQPQHF	TGTGCCAGCAGCTCATTAGGGGACAGGGGCGATCAGCCCCAGCATTTT
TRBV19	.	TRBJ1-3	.	CASSISWSGGNTIYF	TGTGCCAGTAGTATCTCGTGGTCTGGTGGAAACACCATATATTTT
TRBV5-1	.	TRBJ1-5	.	CASSLGGGSQPQHF	TGCGCCAGCAGCTTGGGGGGTGGAAGTCAGCCCCAGCATTTT
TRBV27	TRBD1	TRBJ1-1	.	CASSLYWSGQEIVEAFF	TGTGCCAGCAGTTTATATTGGTCGGGACAGGAAATAGTTGAAGCTTTCTTT
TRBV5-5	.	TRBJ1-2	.	CASRITAVSNYGYTF	TGTGCCAGCAGGATCACAGCAGTCTCTAACTATGGCTACACCTTC
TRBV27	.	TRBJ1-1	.	CASSFGMNTEAFF	TGTGCCAGCAGTTTCGGTATGAACACTGAAGCTTTCTTT
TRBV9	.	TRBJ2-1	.	CARQITGYNEQFF	TGTGCCAGGCAAATTACAGGGTACAATGAGCAGTTCTTC
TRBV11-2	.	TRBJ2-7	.	CASLQDYEQYF	TGTGCCAGCCTCCAGGATTACGAGCAGTACTTC
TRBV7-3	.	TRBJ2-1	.	CASSSRREPLNEQFF	TGTGCCAGCAGTTCCAGGAGGGAGCCCCTCAATGAGCAGTTCTTC
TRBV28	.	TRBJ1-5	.	CASSLLRTPYSNQPQHF	TGTGCCAGCAGTTTATTGCGGACTCCTTATAGCAATCAGCCCCAGCATTTT